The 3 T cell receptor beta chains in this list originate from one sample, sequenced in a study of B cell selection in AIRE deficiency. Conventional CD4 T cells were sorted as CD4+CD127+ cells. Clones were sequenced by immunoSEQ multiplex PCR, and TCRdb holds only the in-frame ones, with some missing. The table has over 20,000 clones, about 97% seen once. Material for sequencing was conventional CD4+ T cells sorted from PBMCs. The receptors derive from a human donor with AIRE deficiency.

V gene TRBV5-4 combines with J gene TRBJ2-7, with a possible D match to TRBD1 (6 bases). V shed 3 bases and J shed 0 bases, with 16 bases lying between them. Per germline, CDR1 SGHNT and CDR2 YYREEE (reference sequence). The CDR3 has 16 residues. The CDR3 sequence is CASSYLSGTSSYEQYF. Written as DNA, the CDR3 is TGTGCCAGCAGCTACCTTTCCGGGACATCCTCCTACGAGCAGTACTTC.

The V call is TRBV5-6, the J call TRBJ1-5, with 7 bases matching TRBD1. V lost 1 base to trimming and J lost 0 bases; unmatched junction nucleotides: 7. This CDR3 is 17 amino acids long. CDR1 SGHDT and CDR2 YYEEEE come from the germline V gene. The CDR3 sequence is CASSLTSGGISNQPQHF. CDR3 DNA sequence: TGTGCCAGCAGCTTGACGTCAGGGGGGATTAGCAATCAGCCCCAGCATTTT.

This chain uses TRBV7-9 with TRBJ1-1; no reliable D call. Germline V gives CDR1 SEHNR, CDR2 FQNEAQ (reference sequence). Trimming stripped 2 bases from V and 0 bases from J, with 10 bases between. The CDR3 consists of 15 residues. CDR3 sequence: CASSLTSTVNTEAFF. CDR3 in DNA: TGTGCCAGCAGCTTAACATCGACGGTGAACACTGAAGCTTTCTTT.